These T cell receptor beta chains were read from a single sample in a study of cytomegalovirus exposure and HLA in healthy donors. Libraries were prepared by immunoSEQ multiplex PCR; TCRdb keeps only in-frame clonotypes and omits some of them. Of under 200,000 clones in the sample, over 70% are singletons; the top ten hold 1% to 1.5%. Sequenced material: PBMCs. These receptors all come from a man between 50 and 59 years old in good health and CMV-seropositive. Each CDR3 is given with its conserved first and last residue. A D gene is named only where the DNA matches it firmly. Expanded clones get a size class; other rows say once, few or many, or leave the size out.

V gene,D gene,J gene,clone size,CDR3 DNA,CDR3 protein
TRBV11-2,TRBD1,TRBJ2-7,NA,TGTGCCAGCAGCCGTCCGGACAGGCTCTACGAGCAGTACTTC,CASSRPDRLYEQYF
TRBV5-4,NA,TRBJ2-6,few,TGTGCCAGCAGCTTGGGGGGGCGCTCTGGGGCCAACGTCCTGACTTTC,CASSLGGRSGANVLTF
TRBV6-5,TRBD2,TRBJ2-7,few,TGTGCCAGCAGTCCGACTAGCGGAAGCTCCTACGAGCAGTACTTC,CASSPTSGSSYEQYF
TRBV4-1,NA,TRBJ1-4,NA,TGCGCCAGCAGCCCCACCAAGGGGGCAACTAATGAAAAACTGTTTTTT,CASSPTKGATNEKLFF
TRBV28,TRBD1,TRBJ1-2,few,TGTGCCAGCAGACCCTCAACAGGGGGCGGCTACACCTTC,CASRPSTGGGYTF
TRBV19,TRBD1,TRBJ1-2,NA,TGTGCCAGTACTGATGGGGGACAGGGTGTTGGCTACACCTTC,CASTDGGQGVGYTF
TRBV5-4,NA,TRBJ1-2,NA,TGTGCCAGCAGCCCGGGAGGGGCTTATAACTATGGCTACACCTTC,CASSPGGAYNYGYTF
TRBV6-6,NA,TRBJ1-5,NA,TGTGCCAGCAGCGATCTATTTGCGAATCAGCCCCAGCATTTT,CASSDLFANQPQHF
TRBV7-9,NA,TRBJ2-7,NA,TGTGCCAGCAGCTTGTCGGGTTTTGGCTACGAGCAGTACTTC,CASSLSGFGYEQYF
TRBV5-1,TRBD2,TRBJ2-1,once,TGCGCCAGCAGTGGAGGCGGGGGTCAGTTCTTC,CASSGGGGQFF
TRBV5-4,TRBD1,TRBJ2-3,once,TGTGCCAGCGGAGACAGGGGCACAGATACGCAGTATTTT,CASGDRGTDTQYF
TRBV28,NA,TRBJ1-2,NA,TGTGCCAGCAGTTTGCGGGGGTCCTATGGCTACACCTTC,CASSLRGSYGYTF
TRBV7-2,NA,TRBJ1-5,NA,TGTGCCAGCAGCTACTTGGGGCAGGGGAGAGATCAGCCCCAGCATTTT,CASSYLGQGRDQPQHF
TRBV5-1,NA,TRBJ2-3,NA,TGCGCCAGCAGCTTATCAGGGGCCGAAACAGATACGCAGTATTTT,CASSLSGAETDTQYF
TRBV28,NA,TRBJ1-2,NA,TGTGCCAGCACCGAAAGGAGTAACTATGGCTACACCTTC,CASTERSNYGYTF
TRBV12-2,NA,TRBJ2-7,NA,TGTGCAAGTCGCCCCCGGGCTAGCGGGGACTCCTACGAGCAGTACTTC,CASRPRASGDSYEQYF
TRBV6-5,NA,TRBJ1-4,few,TGTGCCAGCAGTTACGGGGCAGCGAGGTCTGAAAAACTGTTTTTT,CASSYGAARSEKLFF
TRBV6-5,NA,TRBJ1-5,NA,TGTGCCAGCAGCCCGAGAAGTAGCAATCAGCCCCAGCATTTT,CASSPRSSNQPQHF
TRBV23-1,NA,TRBJ2-1,NA,TGCGCCAGCATCTGTCGGAGATACAATGAGCAGTTCTTC,CASICRRYNEQFF
TRBV30,TRBD1,TRBJ1-1,NA,TGTGCCTGGAGTGTAAAGGGACAGGGGAAAGCTTTCTTT,CAWSVKGQGKAFF
TRBV5-5,TRBD2,TRBJ2-7,NA,TGTGCCAGCAGCCTGGGGGGGGGCTCCTACGAGCAGTACTTC,CASSLGGGSYEQYF
TRBV9,NA,TRBJ1-1,NA,TGTGCCAGCAGCCCAGAGGGGGGGAATCGAGGGAAAGCTTTCTTT,CASSPEGGNRGKAFF
TRBV11-2,NA,TRBJ2-3,NA,TGTGCCAGCAGCGCGGTTAAAACCAGCACAGATACGCAGTATTTT,CASSAVKTSTDTQYF
TRBV2,TRBD1,TRBJ1-3,NA,TGTGCCAGCAGCGATTCCGGGACAGTACCTTTTCGAAACACCATATATTTT,CASSDSGTVPFRNTIYF
TRBV5-1,TRBD2,TRBJ2-1,NA,TGCGCCAGCAACGACTTAGCGGGAGGCACCTACAATGAGCAGTTCTTC,CASNDLAGGTYNEQFF
TRBV9,NA,TRBJ1-2,NA,TGTGCCAGCAGCGTAGCCGACGGGGGAGGACATCTGGCTTATGGCTACACCTTC,CASSVADGGGHLAYGYTF
TRBV10-3,NA,TRBJ2-7,few,TGTGCCATCAGTGAGTCGACGTCAGGGGAGCAGTACTTC,CAISESTSGEQYF
TRBV9,NA,TRBJ1-1,NA,TGTGCCAGCAGCCCCCACAGATCGAACACTGAAGCTTTCTTT,CASSPHRSNTEAFF
TRBV5-5,NA,TRBJ1-1,NA,TGTGCCAGCAGCGGTGGGACACTGAACACTGAAGCTTTCTTT,CASSGGTLNTEAFF
TRBV29-1,TRBD1,TRBJ2-7,NA,TGCAGTTACGGGACAGGGACCCACGAGCAGTACTTC,CSYGTGTHEQYF
TRBV30,TRBD1,TRBJ1-4,NA,TGTGCCTGTTCGGACAGGGGGCTCGGTGAAAAACTGTTTTTT,CACSDRGLGEKLFF
TRBV29-1,TRBD1,TRBJ2-1,NA,TGCAGCACTCAAGGGGACAGGGGCTACAATGAGCAGTTCTTC,CSTQGDRGYNEQFF
TRBV19,NA,TRBJ2-7,NA,TGTGCCAGTAGGGAGAGGGAGTTCGGGCCTTACGAGCAGTACTTC,CASREREFGPYEQYF
TRBV30,NA,TRBJ2-2,NA,TGTGCCTGGAGTGTACCCCCCGGGGGGCGGAACACCGGGGAGCTGTTTTTT,CAWSVPPGGRNTGELFF
TRBV5-4,NA,TRBJ1-4,NA,TGTGCCAGCAGCTTCGGGATACCTAATGAAAAACTGTTTTTT,CASSFGIPNEKLFF
TRBV6-1,NA,TRBJ1-2,NA,TGTGCCAGCAGTGAAACGTGGACTGGCTTTGGCTACACCTTC,CASSETWTGFGYTF